Shown below are 14 T cell receptor beta chains from a single sample sequenced in a study of blood T cell repertoires in COVID-19. The data were produced by immunoSEQ multiplex PCR, yet TCRdb's version contains in-frame clones alone and is incomplete. The table records more than 80,000 clones, roughly four fifths of them present only once. The specimen sequenced was peripheral blood. These receptors were taken from a man between 50 and 59 years old with active or convalescent COVID-19.

The chain recombines TRBV27 with TRBJ2-5; 7 bases fit TRBD2. The V gene end was trimmed by 6 bases and the J gene end by 5 bases; junction bases not matched to a gene: 6. This CDR3 comprises 13 residues. Germline lookup yields CDR1 MNHEY and CDR2 SMNVEV (reference sequence). In DNA form, the CDR3 reads TGTGCCAGCAGCTCAGCGGGGAGTGAGACCCAGTACTTC. Translation gives CASSSAGSETQYF.

The chain links TRBV6-2 or TRBV6-3 to TRBJ2-7; TRBD2 aligns across 8 bases. The CDR3 sequence is 16 residues long. Germline V gene data show CDR1 as MNHEY and CDR2 as SVGEGT. Losses at the gene ends were 0 bases for V and 2 bases for J; bases not matched to a gene: 6. CDR3 loop: CASSYSMAGGPYEQYV. As DNA, the CDR3 is TGTGCCAGCAGTTACTCTATGGCGGGGGGCCCCTACGAGCAGTACGTC.

The chain employs TRBV6-1 and TRBJ2-7; 12 bases are shared with TRBD2. With 2 bases clipped from V and 12 bases from J, the junction kept 5 bases outside the gene matches. The CDR3 sequence is 13 residues long. In germline, CDR1 is MNHNS, CDR2 SASEGT. This CDR3 reads CASSESGTSGWYV. DNA for the CDR3: TGTGCCAGCAGTGAATCCGGGACTAGCGGGTGGTACGTC.

The chain combines TRBV28 with TRBJ2-3; 7 positions match TRBD2. The germline gives CDR1 MDHEN, CDR2 SYDVKM. This CDR3 region has 13 residues. With V trimmed by 4 bases and J by 3 bases, 1 base remained unmatched. The CDR3 loop reads CASSWEGTDTQYF. DNA of the CDR3: TGTGCCAGCAGTTGGGAGGGGACAGATACGCAGTATTTT.

This clone has a single count. The chain uses TRBV5-1 and TRBJ2-2; TRBD1 might be the D (6 bases). V lost 3 bases and J lost 1, with 7 bases in between. The CDR3 is made up of 14 amino acids. CDR1 and CDR2 from the germline V gene are SGHRS and YFSETQ. The CDR3 DNA is TGCGCCAGCAGCTGGGGACAGAACACCGGGGAGCTGTTTTTT. Translating it yields CASSWGQNTGELFF.

The rearrangement links TRBV27 to TRBJ1-2, with D hard to call. In germline, CDR1 is MNHEY, CDR2 SMNVEV (reference sequence). V gave up 6 bases and J gave up 4 bases, with 24 bases separating them. This CDR3 comprises 17 residues. CDR3 DNA sequence: TGTGCCAGCAGAATTTACGGCTCGGGTGTTATAGGCTATGGCTACACCTTC. Its protein is CASRIYGSGVIGYGYTF.

This sequence joins TRBV4-1 and TRBJ1-3; 11 bases align to TRBD1. The length of the CDR3 is 18 residues. The ends lost 0 bases at V and 3 bases at J; junction bases unmatched: 7. Germline CDR1 reads MGHRA; CDR2 reads YSYEKL. CDR3 sequence reads: CASSQDPRTGGVGNTIYF. CDR3 nucleotides: TGCGCCAGCAGCCAAGATCCCCGGACAGGGGGCGTTGGAAACACCATATATTTT.

The J gene is TRBJ1-3, the V gene TRBV7-2; perhaps TRBD1 as D (5 bases). CDR3 length: 15 residues. Germline CDR1 SGHTA, CDR2 FQGNSA. Trimming removed 0 bases from V and 2 bases from J, with 8 bases in between. CDR3 in amino acids: CASSLAAGTGNTIYF. The DNA for the CDR3 is TGTGCCAGCAGCTTAGCGGCAGGGACTGGAAACACCATATATTTT.

This chain uses TRBV15 with TRBJ1-2; D unresolved. The CDR3 spans 15 residues. CDR1 is LNHNV and CDR2 is YYDKDF in the germline V gene (reference sequence). The germline V and J ends were trimmed by 0 bases and 4 bases, with 12 bases remaining between them. CDR3 loop: CATSRDGGTGYGYTF. In DNA, the CDR3 is TGTGCCACCAGCAGAGATGGCGGTACGGGCTATGGCTACACCTTC. Combining the CDR3 with reference TRBV15 and TRBJ1-2 gives the whole variable domain DAMVIQNPRYQVTQFGKPVTLSCSQTLNHNVMYWYQQKSSQAPKLLFHYYDKDFNNEADTPDNFQSRRPNTSFCFLDIRSPGLGDTAMYLCATSRDGGTGYGYTFGSGTRLTVV.

The genes are TRBV7-9 and TRBJ2-7, with unresolved D. CDR1 and CDR2 from the germline V gene are SEHNR and FQNEAQ (reference sequence). V shed 1 base and J shed 5 bases, with 9 bases lying between them. The CDR3 loop spans 13 amino acids. CDR3 coding DNA: TGTGCCAGCAGCTTAGAGTCCCCGGACGAGCAGTACTTC. It encodes CASSLESPDEQYF.

J is TRBJ2-5 and V is TRBV4-1; D possibly corresponds to TRBD1 (5 bases). Germline V lookup: CDR1 MGHRA, CDR2 YSYEKL. V was clipped by 1 base and J by 5 bases, with 23 bases between them. This CDR3 comprises 18 residues. Here the CDR3 reads CASSQGESLRQQSETQYF. In nucleotides, the CDR3 is TGCGCCAGCAGCCAAGGGGAAAGTCTGAGACAGCAATCGGAGACCCAGTACTTC.

This rearrangement joins TRBV4-1 to TRBJ1-1; D remains ambiguous. The ends were cut back, 0 bases at V and 2 bases at J, with 7 bases in the middle. CDR3 length equals 14 residues. Germline loops: CDR1 MGHRA, CDR2 YSYEKL. The CDR3 protein is CASSQELGNTEAFF. CDR3 bases: TGCGCCAGCAGCCAAGAGTTGGGCAACACTGAAGCTTTCTTT.

The rearrangement links TRBV3-1 (or the pseudogene TRBV3-2) to TRBJ2-2; maybe TRBD1 (5 bases). Trimming removed 3 bases from V and 4 bases from J, with 9 bases in between. CDR1 is LGHDT and CDR2 is YNNKEL in the germline V gene (reference sequence). This CDR3 comprises 14 residues. The CDR3 coding sequence is TGTGCCAGCAGCCATTCAGGGTTCACCGGGGAGCTGTTTTTT. It encodes CASSHSGFTGELFF.

The chain couples TRBV12-3 or TRBV12-4 to TRBJ1-2, with D possibly matching TRBD1 (6 bases). The CDR3 is 12 amino acids. The germline V and J ends were trimmed by 2 bases and 6 bases, with 7 bases remaining between them. The CDR3 reads CASSLTGNGYTF. The CDR3 DNA follows: TGTGCCAGCAGTTTAACAGGGAATGGCTACACCTTC.